This T cell receptor (beta chain) was sequenced during a study of identical twins (dated by TCRdb to the mid-2010s). In the study overall: To test whether fetal clonotypes persist, the study used deep sequencing on TCR alpha and beta repertoires from monozygotic twins, unrelated adults of various ages, and cord blood. Replicate twin experiments were performed at different times using different library preparation protocols to rule out contamination.

The method behind the library was 5' RACE. TCRdb shows the sequencer as Illumina HiSeq 2000. A universal primer binding site was introduced by template switching, and a unique molecular identifier was present in the final cDNA, enabling accurate counting of TCR cDNA molecules. Specific primers in the conserved constant-segment region were used to synthesize first-strand cDNA for TCR alpha and beta chains. Each cDNA library was double barcoded, with a SMART-Mk sample barcode plus Illumina barcodes, to control for contamination. Two successive PCR steps introduced TruSeq adapter sequences along with Illumina sample barcodes. The Illumina HiSeq platform was used with custom primers to sequence TCR alpha and beta cDNA libraries. Under the source paper's analysis protocol: MiGEC processed the raw reads to extract unique molecular identifiers, while MiXCR was used to determine the CDR3 positions. For each individual, recombination models were inferred using an EM algorithm with the repgenHMM and IGoR tools. Shared clonotypes were analyzed with the tcR package in R, and sharing was normalized by the product of cloneset sizes. To study raw recombination without the effects of thymic and clonal selection, out-of-frame nonproductive sequences were analyzed. TCRdb reprocessed the public reads (quality trimming at Q25 with fastp, clone calling with MiXCR) and kept in-frame beta chains. Records with the same CDR3 protein are collapsed into one entry carrying the most frequent genes and DNA. Clone size and V and J calls follow TCRdb, not the original study. This sample has about 200,000 distinct CDR3 sequences in its table, and 7.5% of those were observed once. The ten most abundant clones make up less than 2.5% of the sample.

Concerning this clonotype: Its antigen remains unidentified. No much larger clone is present one base from it, and per-base qualities are unavailable.

General study outcomes and caveats: Out-of-frame TCR alpha sharing in monozygotic twins was systematically underestimated by recombination models, whereas sharing between unrelated individuals was in agreement with the recombination models. Abundant cord blood beta clonotypes carried fewer insertions; young adult naive repertoires showed a weaker similar trend, while memory repertoires showed none. Compared with coincidental sharing between unrelated individuals, out-of-frame TCR alpha sequences shared between twins had an excess of sequences with low generation probability. Because the same donors could not be followed over many years, the conclusions relied on cross-sectional statistical analysis. Invariant T cells such as MAIT and iNKT could partly confound zero-insertion analyses, though diverse VJ usage argued against this for most clonotypes. In beta out-of-frame sequences, excess twin sharing was weaker, because having fewer shared sequences lowered the signal-to-noise ratio.

As encoded in the germline V gene, CDR1 is MDHEN while CDR2 is SYDVKM. Germline trimming amounts to 4 bases on V and 5 bases on J, with 5 as the count of junction bases outside the gene matches. From cysteine to phenylalanine, the CDR3 is 14 amino acids long. Only CDR3 DNA is held: 42 bases, read in frame from base 1. All donors were healthy Caucasians. Three pairs of female monozygotic twins, all aged about 18 to 29 years, were included in the twin cohort. Miltenyi CD45RO+ enrichment and human naive T-cell isolation kits were used to isolate memory (CD45RO+) and naive T cells from PBMC. These same records also appear under a second study, on yellow fever vaccine responses in identical twins. The other study reports the following: According to the authors, the vaccine-induced T cell response in identical twins seemed to be partly convergent and partly specific to each individual. In the study, vaccine-responding T cell clones were precisely tracked in identical twins.

The chain uses TRBV28 and TRBJ2-7; 10 bases in the middle match TRBD1. Sequencing input: memory (CD45RO+) T cells sorted from blood. The label giving this sample's cell subset or site can be read as: CD45RO+ enriched T cells. The clonotype originates from a young woman in good health. The nucleotides read TGTGCCAGCAGTTCCCCCGGGACAGGGGACGAGCAGTACTTC. Its translation is CASSSPGTGDEQYF.